The following is a T cell receptor (beta chain) sequence with its context. The antigen remains unidentified. The sample originates from a study of beta chain features in type 1 diabetes. J gave up 6 bases and V 4 bases, and 7 bases lay outside the gene matches. In germline, CDR1 is KGHSH, CDR2 LQKENI. This CDR3 comprises 14 residues. The authors reverse transcribed all of the isolated RNA, so sequencing captured expressed TCRB transcripts. Clones were sequenced by immunoSEQ multiplex PCR, and TCRdb holds only the in-frame ones, with some missing. The sample consists of about 270,000 clones, approximately 15% of them appearing once. Study observations and caveats: Shorter templates may be favored by PCR, equally so in patients and controls. VDJ junctions sequenced from type 1 diabetes patients showed fewer insertions and more deletions. TCRB CDR3s from Type 1 diabetes patients were moderately but significantly shorter in all four CD4+ subsets.

Donors underwent one heparinised blood draw, about 120 mL on average. Sorting of CD4+ naive, central memory, regulatory and stem cell-like memory cells was performed via CD45RO/CCR7/CD25/CD127/CD95/CD27. The TCR originated in a man aged 25-45 years with type 1 diabetes. The rearrangement links TRBV18 to TRBJ1-1; TRBD1 matches 8 bases. What was sequenced was naive CD4+ T cells from blood. The CDR3 DNA reads as TGTGCCAGCTCACTTACTGACAGGGGAGCTGAAGCTTTCTTT. This encodes CASSLTDRGAEAFF.